This T cell receptor beta chain was observed in a study of glioma-infiltrating T cells after dendritic cell vaccination (dated by TCRdb to between 2015 and 2016). About the investigation overall: A cohort of some 15 glioblastoma patients from Phase I and II dendritic cell vaccination trials was included, of whom 9 were newly diagnosed and 6 had recurrent disease. Patients received autologous tumor lysate-pulsed dendritic cell vaccination between about 2002 and 2013. TCR sequencing metrics, including TIL content and tumor-blood repertoire overlap, were correlated with survival after dendritic cell vaccination. The vaccine consisted of monocyte-derived dendritic cells cultured less than 9 days with IL-4 and GM-CSF, then pulsed overnight with autologous tumor lysate. Tumor-infiltrating lymphocyte content was quantified and tumor and blood repertoires were compared in dendritic cell-vaccinated glioblastoma patients by deep sequencing of TCR beta CDR3 regions. Each patient was given three intradermal dendritic cell vaccine injections, spaced two weeks apart, in the arm below the axilla.

This clone was observed a handful of times. The target of this receptor is not known. No base quality values were provided; no much bigger clone lies one nucleotide off. TCRB CDR3 regions were amplified from about 2 ug genomic DNA, or all available DNA if less, using the immunoSEQ assay. For multiplex PCR, 60 forward primers for TCR V beta segments and 13 reverse primers for J beta segments were used. Synthetic control templates were spiked into each sample at limiting dilution to estimate reads per starting template. The Illumina HiSeq System generated sequencing reads of 87 bp. As for the authors' bioinformatics: PCR and sequencing errors were removed by a nearest neighbor algorithm that merged closely related sequences. TCR overlap was defined as the percentage of unique tumor TCR beta sequences that were also present in the same patient's peripheral blood. What TCRdb holds here is the immuneACCESS table cut down to in-frame rearrangements. Part of the clones is not present; checked against another copy, under half of the missing clones reflect an unresolved V gene, and the others are unexplained. V and J calls plus clone size are reproduced from that table; the DNA served to infer D and trimming. The sample table records about 76,000 clones; around 90% of these occur just once. Approximately 2% of the sample goes to the ten largest clones.

Results and caveats for the whole study, not just this receptor: The cohort was small and heterogeneous, with few patients having full blood and tumor sets and even fewer initial-recurrent tumor pairs. TCR clonality showed no direct relationship with survival, which suggests that a diverse polyclonal response may be important. The TCR overlap response model with three groups was called speculative and said to need prospective validation. After dendritic cell vaccination, a higher estimated pretreatment TIL content predicted longer time to progression and longer overall survival.

The time point label of this sample denotes: after dendritic cell vaccination, including at tumor progression/relapse. To be selected, patients needed enough residual fresh-frozen tumor tissue and more than two years of available survival data. Although molecular status otherwise differed among the glioblastoma patients, no patient had an isocitrate dehydrogenase mutation. PBMC were collected before vaccination, two weeks after the third vaccination, and at tumor progression when it occurred. The Qiagen DNeasy Blood extraction Kit was used to extract genomic DNA. Specimen: blood, collected after dendritic cell vaccination. This TCR was sampled from a human donor with glioblastoma.

This receptor has the CDR3 CASSSGTSGGYEQYF. In nucleotides, the sequence is TGTGCCAGCAGCTCCGGGACTAGCGGGGGGTACGAGCAGTACTTC. In this chain, TRBV7-9 is recombined with TRBJ2-7, with 15 bases in between that match TRBD2. The CDR3 has 15 amino acids, counting the end cysteine and phenylalanine. The CDR3 DNA has 45 bases and is translated from base 1. Ends trimmed: V by 4 bases, J by 4 bases; bases unmatched to a gene: 2. The germline V gene (reference sequence) sets CDR1 to SEHNR and CDR2 to FQNEAQ.